This T cell receptor beta chain is drawn from a study of CD8 T cells in ankylosing spondylitis (dated by TCRdb to about 2017). Background on the whole study: The study set out to find disease-linked TCR variants by profiling T cell receptor beta repertoires in ankylosing spondylitis patients and healthy donors. In total, the full study cohort was made up of roughly 100 healthy donors and 25 or so ankylosing spondylitis patients. Peripheral blood samples were taken, and synovial fluid was additionally collected from ankylosing spondylitis patients. Study-wide findings and limitations: The disease-linked clones were reported to be significantly enriched in matched synovial fluid samples from ankylosing spondylitis patients. The disease-linked clones had a CD8+ phenotype and were found at relatively low frequencies in peripheral blood. Some motif variants had previously been reported in the synovial fluid and blood of reactive arthritis patients, which suggests shared mechanisms of disease initiation. A TCR beta motif made up of eight or nine highly homologous amino acid variants appeared to be characteristic of blood from ankylosing spondylitis patients.

This clonotype was counted ten times or more. The clone's antigen remains unknown. Nothing much larger sits one base from this clone, and base qualities are not available. The reads were generated on an Illumina HiSeq 2500. Quantitative 5'-RACE with molecular barcodes was the method used to prepare the TCR beta libraries. As for the original processing: To identify disease-linked TCR variants, a new computational method was used, one built on a probabilistic model of VDJ rearrangement. TCRdb itself trimmed the public reads at Q25 with fastp, ran MiXCR and retained productive beta chains. Identical CDR3 proteins give one entry, which carries the most common genes and DNA. These V and J calls originate from TCRdb's pipeline instead of the authors' own analysis. The sample table lists 250,000 to 400,000 distinct CDR3 sequences, 11% of them with a count of one. The ten largest make up 9.1% of the sample.

Source material: blood, either unsorted or a sorted T cell fraction (not recorded which). The sequence was collected from a female donor with ankylosing spondylitis or in good health (not recorded which).

The CDR3 region reads CASSRGPSYEQYF. The DNA sequence is given as TGTGCCAGCTCGAGGGGGCCCTCCTACGAGCAGTACTTC. The chain employs TRBV12-3 or TRBV12-4 and TRBJ2-7, with TRBD1 matching 7 junction bases. Including cysteine and phenylalanine, the CDR3 has 13 amino acids. Only CDR3 DNA is held: 39 bases, read in frame from base 1. V and J are trimmed by 8 bases and 0 bases, and the gene matches miss 4 bases of the junction.